This T cell receptor (beta chain) comes out of a study of ipilimumab plus nivolumab after autologous stem cell transplantation. CDR1 is SNHLY and CDR2 is FYNNEI in the germline V gene. The CDR3 is made up of 15 amino acids. The V and J ends lost 4 bases and 9 bases, in that order; junction bases with no gene match: 8. TCRdb's table, derived via immunoSEQ multiplex PCR, lists solely in-frame clones and lacks some. This sample has 77,000 or so clones, with 83% found just once. This chain links TRBV2 with TRBJ1-6; the match to TRBD1 covers 8 bases. Here the sequenced sample was PBMCs, taken in a trial of ipilimumab plus nivolumab as post-transplant consolidation. This clonotype originated in a male donor with diffuse large B-cell lymphoma. CDR3 loop: CASSGDRGGGSPLHF. For the CDR3, the DNA is TGTGCCAGCAGTGGTGACAGGGGTGGCGGTTCACCCCTCCACTTT.